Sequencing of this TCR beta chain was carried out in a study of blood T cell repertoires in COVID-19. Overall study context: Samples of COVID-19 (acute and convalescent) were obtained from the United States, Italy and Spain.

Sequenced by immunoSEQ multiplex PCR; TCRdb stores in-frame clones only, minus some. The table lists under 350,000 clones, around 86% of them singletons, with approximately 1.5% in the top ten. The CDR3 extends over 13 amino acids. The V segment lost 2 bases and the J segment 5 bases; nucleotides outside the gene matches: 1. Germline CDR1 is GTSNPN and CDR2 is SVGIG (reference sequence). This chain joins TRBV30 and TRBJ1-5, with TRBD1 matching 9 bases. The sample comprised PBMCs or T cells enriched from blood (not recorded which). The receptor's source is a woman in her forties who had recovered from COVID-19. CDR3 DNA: TGTGCCTGGAGTCGACAGGGGGATCAGCCCCAGCATTTT. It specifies CAWSRQGDQPQHF.